This T cell receptor beta chain derives from a study of blood T cell repertoires in COVID-19. Across the whole study: Samples came from the United States, Italy and Spain, spanning acute and convalescent COVID-19. PBMCs, B-cell-depleted T cells, or T cells were the source of the cDNA or gDNA that made up the material.

Original data processing: Counts of nucleated cells, estimated from reference gene primer amplification, were obtained. Profiling relied on immunoSEQ multiplex PCR, and the TCRdb table lists in-frame clones only, not all of them. The V and J calls and the clone size are those of that table, but D and trimming were determined from the DNA. This table holds roughly 100,000 clones, more than 75% found once. CDR1 and CDR2 (germline): MDHEN, SYDVKM. The CDR3 consists of 15 residues. The ends were cut back, 7 bases at V and 2 bases at J, with 17 bases in the middle. This clone was observed a handful of times.

Sequencing input: peripheral blood. The chain employs TRBV28 and TRBJ1-2; D possibly corresponds to TRBD1 (6 bases). The source is a woman aged 25 to 39 with acute or convalescent COVID-19. This chain's CDR3 is CASMSTGFLNYGYTF. The CDR3 DNA follows: TGTGCCAGCATGAGCACAGGGTTTCTAAACTATGGCTACACCTTC.